This T cell receptor beta chain was sequenced in a study of neurological immune-mediated disorders (dated by TCRdb to the late 2010s). Regarding the study in general: The study compared peripheral blood TCR-beta repertoires of HTLV-I-associated myelopathy (HAM/TSP) patients, multiple sclerosis patients and healthy controls using UMI-based sequencing. Longitudinal samples, technical triplicates and paired sorted CD4+ and CD8+ T-cell subsets, alongside PBMC samples, were included among the approximately 110 TCR-beta libraries. The cohort included about 70 subjects: some 15 with HAM/TSP, around 34 with multiple sclerosis, and 20 or so healthy controls. Longitudinal HAM/TSP and healthy donors were sampled at 3 time-points each (roughly 3-40 month intervals).

The meaning of the sample's time point label: longitudinal time-point 1 (baseline). The healthy controls were volunteers from blood banks in Maryland, USA. Unsorted PBMC libraries were generated from 2 million PBMCs stored in RNAlater at -80 °C until RNA extraction. Peripheral blood was subjected to Ficoll-Hypaque density gradient centrifugation to isolate PBMCs, which were then cryopreserved in liquid nitrogen. Points on this clonotype: Which antigen it targets is not known. The record has no base qualities; no much larger clone is one base away.

Taken from cysteine to phenylalanine, the CDR3 has 13 residues. Only CDR3 DNA is held: 39 bases, read in frame from base 1. The trim is 11 bases for V and 0 bases for J, with a gap of 10 bases between the germline ends. CDR1 and CDR2 are read off the germline V gene (reference sequence) as SEHNR and FQNEAQ. The research as a whole found: No identical CDR3 amino acid sequences were shared among expanded clones across subjects, suggesting private TCR-beta repertoires in all groups. TCR clonal expansion was greatest in HAM/TSP patients and smallest in MS patients, who ranked below even healthy controls.

To synthesize cDNA, template-switch 5'RACE was performed with a primer carrying a 10-nucleotide random unique molecular identifier so that each TCR transcript was tagged. Over 170 million TCR-beta sequences, covering 15-18 subjects, were produced in each sequencing run. The RNeasy kit was used to extract total RNA. TCR-beta VDJ regions were amplified with primers for the TCR constant region and the 5'RACE anchor, using the KAPA Real-time Library Amplification kit. Sample indexes and Illumina adaptors were added in a first PCR, and a second PCR then increased library yield. After Ampure bead purification, the TCR product of roughly 650 bp was size-selected on a 2% E-gel SizeSelection system. Before pooling, library quality was assessed on a Bioanalyzer, concentration was determined with Qubit, and library quantification was performed with the Kapa Library Quantification kit. Paired-end 2 x 150 bp sequencing of the libraries was performed on an Illumina HiSeq 2500. To increase sequence diversity, roughly 23-30% phiX was spiked into each library pool. Under the source paper's analysis protocol: Quality-filtered reads were processed with the UMI-based MiGEC pipeline, and over 90% of raw TCR sequences were removed by the MiGEC pipeline during error correction. IMGT germline references were used for alignment of VDJ genes, and clonotypes were defined by a unique CDR3 amino acid sequence together with V-J genes. VDJtools evaluated clonal expansion, Shannon diversity and CDR3 relatedness (CalcPairwiseDistances, ClusterSamples); CLCbio workbench built phylogenetic trees. A clone was classed as expanded if it had 8 or more unique UMIs, a cutoff based on coefficient-of-variation modelling across technical triplicates. TCRdb took the public reads, trimmed them with fastp at Q25, ran MiXCR for clone calling and kept in-frame beta chains. Each record represents a unique CDR3 protein, reported with the most common genes and DNA among its rows. The V and J calls were not made by the authors but by TCRdb's processing. The sample table contains about 49,000 distinct CDR3 sequences; only one count was recorded for 8% to 10% of them. Approximately 1.5% of the sample belongs to the ten largest clones.

This clonotype originated in a woman between 35 and 50 years old in good health. This receptor chain uses TRBV7-9 and TRBJ1-4, with the D gene not confidently named. Sequenced: PBMCs. At the DNA level, the sequence is TGTGCCTTATCCGATGCAACTAATGAAAAACTGTTTTTT. Translation gives CALSDATNEKLFF.